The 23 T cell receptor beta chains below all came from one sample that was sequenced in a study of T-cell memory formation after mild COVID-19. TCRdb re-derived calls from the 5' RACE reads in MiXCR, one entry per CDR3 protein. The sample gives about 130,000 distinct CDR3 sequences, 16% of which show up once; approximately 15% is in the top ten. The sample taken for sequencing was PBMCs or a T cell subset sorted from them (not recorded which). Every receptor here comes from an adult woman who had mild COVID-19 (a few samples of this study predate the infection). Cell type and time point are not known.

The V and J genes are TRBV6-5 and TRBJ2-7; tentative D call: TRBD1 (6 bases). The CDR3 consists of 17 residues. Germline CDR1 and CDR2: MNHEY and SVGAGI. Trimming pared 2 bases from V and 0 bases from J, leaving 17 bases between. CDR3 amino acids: CASSYRGQFRGSYEQYF. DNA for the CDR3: TGTGCCAGCAGTTACCGTGGACAGTTCAGGGGCTCCTACGAGCAGTACTTC.

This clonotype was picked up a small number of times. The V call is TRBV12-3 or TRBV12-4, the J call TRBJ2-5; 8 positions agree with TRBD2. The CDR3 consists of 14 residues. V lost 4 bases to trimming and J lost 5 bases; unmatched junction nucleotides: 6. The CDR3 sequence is CASSSGGLWETQYF. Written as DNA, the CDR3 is TGTGCCAGCAGTTCGGGGGGGCTGTGGGAGACCCAGTACTTC.

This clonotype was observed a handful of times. The CDR3 DNA sequence: TGTGCCAGCAGCCAGGACAGGATGCAGCCCCAGCATTTT. The encoded protein is CASSQDRMQPQHF. J is TRBJ1-5 and V is TRBV3-1; 7 positions agree with TRBD1. Per the germline V gene, CDR1 is LGHDT and CDR2 is YNNKEL (reference sequence). Trimming took 3 bases from V and 7 from J; bases not matched to a gene: 3. The CDR3 consists of 13 residues.

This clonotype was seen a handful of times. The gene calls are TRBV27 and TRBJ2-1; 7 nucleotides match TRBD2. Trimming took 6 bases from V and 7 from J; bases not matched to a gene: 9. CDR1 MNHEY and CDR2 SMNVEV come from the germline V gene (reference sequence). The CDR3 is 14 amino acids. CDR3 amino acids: CASRGRVLDNEQFF. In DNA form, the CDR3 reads TGTGCCAGCAGGGGGAGGGTTTTAGATAATGAGCAGTTCTTC.

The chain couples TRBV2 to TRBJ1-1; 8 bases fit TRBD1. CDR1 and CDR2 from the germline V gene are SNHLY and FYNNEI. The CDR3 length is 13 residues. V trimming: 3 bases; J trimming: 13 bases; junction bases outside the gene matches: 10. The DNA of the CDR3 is TGTGCCAGCAGTGACGGAGGACAGGGTGGTAATTTCTTT. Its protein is CASSDGGQGGNFF. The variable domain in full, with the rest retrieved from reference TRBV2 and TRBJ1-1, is EPEVTQTPSHQVTQMGQEVILRCVPISNHLYFYWYRQILGQKVEFLVSFYNNEISEKSEIFDDQFSVERPDGSNFTLKIRSTKLEDSAMYFCASSDGGQGGNFFGQGTRLTVV.

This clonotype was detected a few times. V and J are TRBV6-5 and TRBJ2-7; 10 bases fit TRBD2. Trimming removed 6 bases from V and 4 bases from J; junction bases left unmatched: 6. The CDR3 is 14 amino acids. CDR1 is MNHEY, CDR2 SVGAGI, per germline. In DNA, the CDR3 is TGTGCCAGCAGGAAATTTAGCGGGAGGTACGAGCAGTACTTC. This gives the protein CASRKFSGRYEQYF.

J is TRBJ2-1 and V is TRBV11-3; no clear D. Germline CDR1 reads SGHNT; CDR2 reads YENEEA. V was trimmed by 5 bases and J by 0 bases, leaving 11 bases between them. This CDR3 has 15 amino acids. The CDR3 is CASSLDGPSYNEQFF. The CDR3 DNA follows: TGTGCCAGCAGCCTGGACGGGCCCTCCTACAATGAGCAGTTCTTC.

CDR3 bases: TGTGCCTCTGCATTAGCGGGGGTAGATACGCAGTATTTT. It encodes CASALAGVDTQYF. The chain uses TRBV12-3 or TRBV12-4 and TRBJ2-3; 9 nucleotides match TRBD2. This CDR3 is built from 13 residues. Trimming removed 11 bases from V and 5 bases from J; junction bases left unmatched: 8.

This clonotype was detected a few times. The CDR3 here is CASSDRGMDTGELFF. In DNA form, the CDR3 reads TGCGCCAGCAGCGACAGGGGAATGGACACCGGGGAGCTGTTTTTT. J is TRBJ2-2 and V is TRBV5-1; 8 nucleotides match TRBD1. With 4 bases clipped from V and 3 bases from J, the junction kept 5 bases outside the gene matches. Germline V gives CDR1 SGHRS, CDR2 YFSETQ. The CDR3 sequence is 15 residues long.

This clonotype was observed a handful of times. The CDR3 loop reads CASSRRGENTEAFF. DNA for the CDR3: TGTGCCAGCAGCCGTAGGGGGGAGAACACTGAAGCTTTCTTT. The rearrangement links TRBV3-1 to TRBJ1-1, with a possible D match to TRBD1 (6 bases). The germline CDR1 and CDR2 sequences are LGHDT and YNNKEL (reference sequence). Trimming took 4 bases from V and 1 from J, leaving 10 bases between them. CDR3 length equals 14 residues.

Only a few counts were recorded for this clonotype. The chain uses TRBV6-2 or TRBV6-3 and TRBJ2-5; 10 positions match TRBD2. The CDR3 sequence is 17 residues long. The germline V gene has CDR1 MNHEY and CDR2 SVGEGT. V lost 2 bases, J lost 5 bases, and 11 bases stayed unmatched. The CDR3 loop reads CASSYRRRVAGGETQYF. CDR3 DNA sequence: TGTGCCAGCAGTTACAGGAGGAGGGTAGCGGGAGGCGAGACCCAGTACTTC.

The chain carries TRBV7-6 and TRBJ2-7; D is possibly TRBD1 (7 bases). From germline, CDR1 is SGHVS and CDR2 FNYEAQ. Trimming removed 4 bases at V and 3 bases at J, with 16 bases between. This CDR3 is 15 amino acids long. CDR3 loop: CASSSGGTAHYEQYF. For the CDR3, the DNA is TGTGCCAGCAGCTCAGGCGGGACAGCTCACTACGAGCAGTACTTC.

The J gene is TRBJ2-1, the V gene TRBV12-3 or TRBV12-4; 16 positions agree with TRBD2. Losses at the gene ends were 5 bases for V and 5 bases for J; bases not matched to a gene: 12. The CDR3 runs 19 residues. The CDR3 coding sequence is TGTGCCAGCAGTCAAAAAACGGGACTAGCGGGAGGGCCTGACAATGAGCAGTTCTTC. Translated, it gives CASSQKTGLAGGPDNEQFF.

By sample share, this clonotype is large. The CDR3 protein is CASSPSGTGLTGELFF. CDR3 DNA: TGCGCCAGCAGCCCGTCGGGGACAGGGCTCACCGGGGAGCTGTTTTTT. The chain recombines TRBV4-1 with TRBJ2-2; TRBD1 aligns across 9 bases. V gave up 4 bases and J gave up 4 bases; unmatched junction bases: 7. The CDR3 covers 16 residues. Germline V lookup: CDR1 MGHRA, CDR2 YSYEKL.

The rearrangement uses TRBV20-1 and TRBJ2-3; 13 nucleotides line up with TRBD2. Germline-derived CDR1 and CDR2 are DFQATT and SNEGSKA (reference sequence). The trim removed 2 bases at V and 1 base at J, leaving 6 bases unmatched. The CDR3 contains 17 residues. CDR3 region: CSARRPGLAGGTDTQYF. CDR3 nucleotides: TGCAGTGCTAGACGACCCGGACTAGCGGGGGGCACAGATACGCAGTATTTT.

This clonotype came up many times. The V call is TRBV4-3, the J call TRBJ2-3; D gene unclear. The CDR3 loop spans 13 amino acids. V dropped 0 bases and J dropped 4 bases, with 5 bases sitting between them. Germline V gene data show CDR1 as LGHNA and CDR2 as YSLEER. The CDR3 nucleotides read TGCGCCAGCAGCCAAGATAAACCAGATACGCAGTATTTT. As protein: CASSQDKPDTQYF.

DNA of the CDR3: TGCGCCAGCAGCTTGCTTTCCGGGGCCATGATGAACACTGAAGCTTTCTTT. Protein product: CASSLLSGAMMNTEAFF. The chain recombines TRBV5-1 with TRBJ1-1; possible D gene TRBD1, 5 bases. Germline assignment: CDR1 SGHRS and CDR2 YFSETQ. The CDR3 covers 17 residues. The germline V and J ends were trimmed by 1 base and 0 bases, with 16 bases remaining between them.

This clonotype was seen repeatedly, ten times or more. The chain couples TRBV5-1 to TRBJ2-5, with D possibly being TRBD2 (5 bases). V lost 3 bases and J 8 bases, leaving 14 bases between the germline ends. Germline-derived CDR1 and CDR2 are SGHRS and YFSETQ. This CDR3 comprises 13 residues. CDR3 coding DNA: TGCGCCAGCAGCTCGGAACAATCGGGAACCCAGTACTTC. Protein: CASSSEQSGTQYF.

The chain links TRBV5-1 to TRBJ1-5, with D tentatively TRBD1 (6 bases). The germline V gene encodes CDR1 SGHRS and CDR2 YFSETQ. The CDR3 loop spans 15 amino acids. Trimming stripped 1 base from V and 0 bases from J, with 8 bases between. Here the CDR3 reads CASSLLGASNQPQHF. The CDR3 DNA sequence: TGCGCCAGCAGCTTGTTGGGGGCTAGCAATCAGCCCCAGCATTTT.

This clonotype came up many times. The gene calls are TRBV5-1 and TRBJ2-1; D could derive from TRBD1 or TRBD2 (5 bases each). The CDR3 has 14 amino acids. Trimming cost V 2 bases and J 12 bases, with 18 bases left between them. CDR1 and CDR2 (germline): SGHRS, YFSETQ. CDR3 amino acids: CASSFKDTQAAQFF. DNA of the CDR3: TGCGCCAGCAGCTTCAAGGACACGCAAGCGGCGCAGTTCTTC. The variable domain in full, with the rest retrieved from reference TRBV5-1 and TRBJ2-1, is KAGVTQTPRYLIKTRGQQVTLSCSPISGHRSVSWYQQTPGQGLQFLFEYFSETQRNKGNFPGRFSGRQFSNSRSEMNVSTLELGDSALYLCASSFKDTQAAQFFGPGTRLTVL.

Here the CDR3 DNA reads TGTGCCACCAGCAGGGACGGACTAGCTGGTCACAATGAGCAGTTCTTC. It specifies CATSRDGLAGHNEQFF. This chain joins TRBV15 and TRBJ2-1, with 8 bases identical to TRBD2. Germline V CDR1 and CDR2: LNHNV, YYDKDF (reference sequence). The length of the CDR3 is 16 residues. V gave up 3 bases and J gave up 5 bases; unmatched junction bases: 9. Full variable domain (remainder filled in from reference TRBV15 and TRBJ2-1): DAMVIQNPRYQVTQFGKPVTLSCSQTLNHNVMYWYQQKSSQAPKLLFHYYDKDFNNEADTPDNFQSRRPNTSFCFLDIRSPGLGDTAMYLCATSRDGLAGHNEQFFGPGTRLTVL.

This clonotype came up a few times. The CDR3 loop is CSARDRGGSGELFF. The CDR3, as DNA: TGCAGTGCTAGGGACAGGGGAGGGTCCGGGGAGCTGTTTTTT. The chain is built from TRBV20-1 and TRBJ2-2, with 9 bases matching TRBD1. Germline CDR1 and CDR2: DFQATT and SNEGSKA (reference sequence). The V segment lost 3 bases and the J segment 6 bases; nucleotides outside the gene matches: 5. The CDR3 runs 14 residues.

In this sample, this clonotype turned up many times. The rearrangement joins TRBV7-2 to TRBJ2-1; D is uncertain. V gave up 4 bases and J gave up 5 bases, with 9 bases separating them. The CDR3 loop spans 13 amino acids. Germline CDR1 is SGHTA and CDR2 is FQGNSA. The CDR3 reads CASSSTYDNEQFF. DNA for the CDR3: TGTGCCAGCAGCTCGACTTACGACAATGAGCAGTTCTTC.